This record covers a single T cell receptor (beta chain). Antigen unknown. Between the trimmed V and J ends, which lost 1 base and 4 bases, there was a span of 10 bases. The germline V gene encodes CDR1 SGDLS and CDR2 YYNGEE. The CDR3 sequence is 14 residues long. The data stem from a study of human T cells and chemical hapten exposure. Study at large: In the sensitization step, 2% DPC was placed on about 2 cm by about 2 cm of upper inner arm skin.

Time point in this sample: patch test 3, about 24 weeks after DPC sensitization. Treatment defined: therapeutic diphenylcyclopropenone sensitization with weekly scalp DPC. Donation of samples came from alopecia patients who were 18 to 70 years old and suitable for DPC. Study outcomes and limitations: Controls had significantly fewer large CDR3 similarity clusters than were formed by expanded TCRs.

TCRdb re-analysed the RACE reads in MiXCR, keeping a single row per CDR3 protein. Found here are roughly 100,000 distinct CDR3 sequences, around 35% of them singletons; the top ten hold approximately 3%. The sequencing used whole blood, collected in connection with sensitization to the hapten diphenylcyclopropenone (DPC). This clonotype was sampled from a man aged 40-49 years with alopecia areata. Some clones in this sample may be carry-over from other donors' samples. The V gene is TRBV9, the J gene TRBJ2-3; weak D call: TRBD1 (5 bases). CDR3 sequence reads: CASSVLTGADTQYF. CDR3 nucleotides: TGTGCCAGCAGCGTACTTACAGGTGCAGATACGCAGTATTTT. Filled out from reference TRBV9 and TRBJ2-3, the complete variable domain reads DSGVTQTPKHLITATGQRVTLRCSPRSGDLSVYWYQQSLDQGLQFLIQYYNGEERAKGNILERFSAQQFPDLHSELNLSSLELGDSALYFCASSVLTGADTQYFGPGTRLTVL.